These 14 T cell receptor beta chains were sequenced from one sample in a study of blood T cell repertoires in COVID-19 (dated by TCRdb to the early 2020s). Library construction relied on the immunoSEQ multiplex PCR assay. As stored in TCRdb, this immuneACCESS dataset retains in-frame rearrangements with V and J assigned. A fraction of the clones does not appear; measured against another copy, unresolved V genes explain less than half of the discrepancy, and the remainder lacks a known reason. The sample table lists approximately 150,000 clones, more than 60% of them with a count of one. 16% of the sample comes from the top ten. Sequenced input: peripheral blood. These TCRs come from a middle-aged man with acute or convalescent COVID-19.

The chain employs TRBV5-4 and TRBJ2-1; D might be TRBD2 (6 bases). Deletions cut 0 bases from V and 0 bases from J, with 10 bases between. This CDR3 spans 16 amino acids. CDR1 SGHNT and CDR2 YYREEE come from the germline V gene (reference sequence). The CDR3 sequence: CASSLGLASSYNEQFF. CDR3 nucleotides: TGTGCCAGCAGCTTGGGCCTAGCGAGCTCCTACAATGAGCAGTTCTTC.

This chain joins TRBV5-1 and TRBJ2-2; 8 bases line up with TRBD1. This CDR3 is built from 15 residues. Germline CDR1 SGHRS, CDR2 YFSETQ. Trimming cost V 3 bases and J 5 bases; bases outside gene matches: 6. The CDR3 sequence is CASSSAGGGTGELFF. The CDR3 DNA reads TGCGCCAGCAGCTCCGCAGGGGGCGGGACCGGGGAGCTGTTTTTT. Full variable domain (rest looked up from reference TRBV5-1 and TRBJ2-2): KAGVTQTPRYLIKTRGQQVTLSCSPISGHRSVSWYQQTPGQGLQFLFEYFSETQRNKGNFPGRFSGRQFSNSRSEMNVSTLELGDSALYLCASSSAGGGTGELFFGEGSRLTVL.

The chain recombines TRBV11-2 with TRBJ1-1; the match to TRBD1 covers 10 bases. The germline CDR1 and CDR2 sequences are SGHAT and FQNNGV. The trim removed 3 bases at V and 4 bases at J, leaving 8 bases unmatched. There are 16 residues in the CDR3. This CDR3 reads CASSFDRGRGGTEAFF. The DNA of the CDR3 is TGTGCCAGCAGCTTCGACAGGGGGCGGGGAGGCACTGAAGCTTTCTTT.

A few counts support this clone. The V and J genes are TRBV27 and TRBJ1-2; the match to TRBD1 covers 10 bases. Germline lookup yields CDR1 MNHEY and CDR2 SMNVEV (reference sequence). The V gene end was trimmed by 7 bases and the J gene end by 1 base; junction bases not matched to a gene: 6. The CDR3 sequence is 15 residues long. The CDR3 sequence is CASTRTGGYNYGYTF. The CDR3 nucleotides read TGTGCCAGCACAAGGACAGGGGGGTATAACTATGGCTACACCTTC.

The chain uses TRBV19 and TRBJ1-2; TRBD1 agrees at 11 bases. The CDR3 runs to 14 residues. Germline assignment: CDR1 LNHDA and CDR2 SQIVND (reference sequence). Trimming at V came to 0 bases and at J to 10 bases, leaving 4 bases not matched to a gene. The CDR3 loop is CASSIDRTGGPYTF. The DNA of the CDR3 is TGTGCCAGTAGTATAGATCGGACAGGGGGCCCCTACACCTTC.

The chain has TRBV5-6 and TRBJ1-2; 8 nucleotides match TRBD1. J gave up 4 bases and V 3 bases, and 5 bases lay outside the gene matches. The CDR3 is made up of 14 amino acids. Germline values: CDR1 SGHDT, CDR2 YYEEEE. The DNA of the CDR3 is TGTGCCAGCAGCTGGACAGGGCCCGGCTATGGCTACACCTTC. This gives the protein CASSWTGPGYGYTF.

The chain links TRBV12-5 to TRBJ2-5; tentatively, D is TRBD2 (6 bases). The V end lost 3 bases, the J end lost 6 bases, and 14 bases lay between the germline ends. Germline CDR1 LGHNT, CDR2 FRNRAP. This CDR3 is built from 14 residues. The DNA for the CDR3 is TGTGCTAGTGGTTTAGGAGGGGTTAGTCAGACCCAGTACTTC. Protein product: CASGLGGVSQTQYF. The full variable domain, in which reference TRBV12-5 and TRBJ2-5 provide the parts outside the CDR3, is DARVTQTPRHKVTEMGQEVTMRCQPILGHNTVFWYRQTMMQGLELLAYFRNRAPLDDSGMPKDRFSAEMPDATLATLKIQPSEPRDSAVYFCASGLGGVSQTQYFGPGTRLLVL.

The rearrangement uses TRBV11-2 and TRBJ1-2, with 7 bases lining up with TRBD1. The CDR3 has 16 residues. The V and J ends lost 1 base and 1 base, in that order; junction bases with no gene match: 6. Germline CDR1 is SGHAT and CDR2 is FQNNGV. The CDR3 here is CASSLATGTVNYGYTF. The CDR3 nucleotides are TGTGCCAGCAGCTTAGCTACGGGGACAGTTAACTATGGCTACACCTTC. Using reference TRBV11-2 and TRBJ1-2 for the parts outside the CDR3, the full variable domain is EAGVAQSPRYKIIEKRQSVAFWCNPISGHATLYWYQQILGQGPKLLIQFQNNGVVDDSQLPKDRFSAERLKGVDSTLKIQPAKLEDSAVYLCASSLATGTVNYGYTFGSGTRLTVV.

This chain links TRBV2 with TRBJ1-4; D unclear. V gave up 8 bases and J gave up 7 bases, with 17 bases separating them. Germline CDR1 is SNHLY and CDR2 is FYNNEI. The CDR3 spans 14 residues. DNA for the CDR3: TGTGCCAGCGGACTTCGACGAGGGCGTGAAAAACTGTTTTTT. This gives the protein CASGLRRGREKLFF.

The CDR3 is CASSSLGGACTDTQYF. CDR3 in DNA: TGTGCCAGCAGCTCGCTAGGAGGTGCGTGCACAGATACGCAGTATTTT. This chain uses TRBV21-1 with TRBJ2-3; the table's D call TRBD2 went unverified against the DNA. TRBV21-1 is a documented pseudogene. The CDR3 consists of 16 residues.

The chain couples TRBV4-2 to TRBJ2-5, with D unresolved. The CDR3 has 14 amino acids. V was cut by 1 base and J by 2 bases, with 8 bases left in between. CDR1 and CDR2 (germline): LGHNA, YNFKEQ. This CDR3 is CASSQVTEQETQYF. The CDR3 coding sequence is TGTGCCAGCAGCCAAGTAACAGAACAAGAGACCCAGTACTTC.

The chain has TRBV19 and TRBJ2-1; tentative D call: TRBD2 (5 bases). CDR1 is LNHDA, CDR2 SQIVND, per germline (reference sequence). V gave up 5 bases and J gave up 7 bases, with 18 bases separating them. The CDR3 is 15 amino acids. Here the CDR3 DNA reads TGTGCCAGTAGTCTTATGGGAGCGACGGGAAATGAGCAGTTCTTC. It codes for CASSLMGATGNEQFF.

The CDR3 bases are TGTGCCAGCAGTTTATCCCCGGGGAGGCCCCTGACAGATACGCAGTATTTT. Translating gives CASSLSPGRPLTDTQYF. This sequence joins TRBV27 and TRBJ2-3, with a weak D call TRBD2 (6 bases). The CDR3 consists of 17 residues. CDR1 is MNHEY, CDR2 SMNVEV, per germline (reference sequence). The ends were cut back, 0 bases at V and 3 bases at J, with 16 bases in the middle.

This clone occurred a few times. The chain combines TRBV18 with TRBJ2-7; 7 bases line up with TRBD1. The CDR3 is made up of 13 amino acids. With 3 bases clipped from V and 6 bases from J, the junction kept 5 bases outside the gene matches. Germline V gives CDR1 KGHSH, CDR2 LQKENI. CDR3 loop: CASSPDRKVEQYF. As DNA, the CDR3 is TGTGCCAGCTCACCGGACAGGAAGGTCGAGCAGTACTTC. The full variable domain, in which reference TRBV18 and TRBJ2-7 provide the parts outside the CDR3, is NAGVMQNPRHLVRRRGQEARLRCSPMKGHSHVYWYRQLPEEGLKFMVYLQKENIIDESGMPKERFSAEFPKEGPSILRIQQVVRGDSAAYFCASSPDRKVEQYFGPGTRLTVT.